This TCR beta chain came from a study of shared clonotypes between healthy human individuals. For the study at large: The study enrolled two women and three men aged 18 to 49. Study findings and constraints: The study drew on few donors, limiting represented genetic and exposure-history diversity.

Comments on this clone: Its antigen is currently unknown.

The CDR3 sequence is 12 residues long. V lost 2 bases to trimming and J lost 6 bases, with 5 bases between them. The germline V gene encodes CDR1 SGHTA and CDR2 FQGNSA. CD4+ cells underwent separation, giving CD45RA+ naive and CD45RA-negative memory subsets. Profiling relied on immunoSEQ multiplex PCR, and the TCRdb table lists in-frame clones only, not all of them. The sample has roughly 2,300,000 clones; 80% to 95% are singletons. The sequencing input was naive CD4+ T cells from PBMCs. Stated subset: CD45RA+ positively selected. The J gene is TRBJ2-1, the V gene TRBV7-2; the D is unclear. The TCR comes from a man between 18 and 35 years old in good health. Some clones in this sample may be carry-over from other donors' samples. The CDR3 nucleotides read TGTGCCAGCAGCTTAATAGGCAATGAGCAGTTCTTC. Its translation is CASSLIGNEQFF.